This T cell receptor (beta chain) was recorded in a study of spatial heterogeneity in lung cancer. Study details: The donor group consisted of over 55 patients who had untreated, early-stage non-small cell lung cancer. Follow-up PBMC samples were sequenced when available, at a median of roughly 25 months after resection. Raw sequencing reads included, on average, more than eight appearances of each unique TCR and UMI combination.

Looked up from germline, CDR1 is SQVTM and CDR2 is ANQGSEA. V lost 7 bases and J lost 2, with 16 bases in between. The CDR3 has 14 residues. Time point denoted: blood at routine non-recurrence follow-up after resection. The authors sequenced whole RNA from tumor, nontumor lung or frozen PBMC without sorting. A distinct unique molecular identifier was carried by each TCR cDNA molecule. TCRdb fed the 5' RACE reads into MiXCR, producing one record per CDR3 protein. The data contain about 120,000 distinct CDR3 sequences, roughly an eighth of them singletons. The material was PBMCs, obtained at follow-up. This chain joins TRBV29-1 and TRBJ2-3, with D tentatively TRBD2 (7 bases). This TCR derives from a male donor with early-stage non-small cell lung cancer. DNA of the CDR3: TGCAGCGCCTCGCGGGGGCCGCACACAGATACGCAGTATTTT. Protein product: CSASRGPHTDTQYF.